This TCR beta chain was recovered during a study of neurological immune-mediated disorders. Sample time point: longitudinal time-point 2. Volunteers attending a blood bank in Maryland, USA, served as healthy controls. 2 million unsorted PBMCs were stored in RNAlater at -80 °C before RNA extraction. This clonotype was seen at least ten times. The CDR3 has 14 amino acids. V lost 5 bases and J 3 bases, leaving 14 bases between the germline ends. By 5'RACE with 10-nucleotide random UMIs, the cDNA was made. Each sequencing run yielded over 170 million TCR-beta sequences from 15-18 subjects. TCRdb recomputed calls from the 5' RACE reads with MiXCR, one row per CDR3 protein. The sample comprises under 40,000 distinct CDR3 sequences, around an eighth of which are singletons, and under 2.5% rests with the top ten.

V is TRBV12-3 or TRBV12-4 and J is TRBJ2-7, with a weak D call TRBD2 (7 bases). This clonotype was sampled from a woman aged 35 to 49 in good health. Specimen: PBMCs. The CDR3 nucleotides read TGTGCCAGCAGTGGGGGGGCAGGGCTCTACGAGCAGTACTTC. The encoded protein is CASSGGAGLYEQYF.